This passage covers 3 T cell receptor beta chains from one sample sequenced in a study of blood T cell repertoires in COVID-19. Repertoires were generated with immunoSEQ multiplex PCR, while TCRdb's copy carries only in-frame clones and drops some. This sample yields around 70,000 clones, of which approximately 89% are seen a single time; roughly 6.1% belongs to the top ten. The sample consisted of peripheral blood. The receptors were sampled from a human donor in a cohort sampled during active COVID-19.

This chain joins TRBV6-5 and TRBJ2-3, with D possibly TRBD1 on 5 matching bases. V lost 6 bases to trimming and J lost 2 bases, with 12 bases between them. This CDR3 spans 14 amino acids. Per the germline V gene, CDR1 is MNHEY and CDR2 is SVGAGI. Here the CDR3 reads CASRVRVITDTQYF. CDR3 bases: TGTGCCAGCAGAGTCAGGGTTATCACAGATACGCAGTATTTT.

The chain combines TRBV7-3 with TRBJ2-3; a possible D gene is TRBD1 (6 bases). Trimming removed 4 bases at V and 2 bases at J, with 10 bases between. The germline V gene has CDR1 SGHTA and CDR2 FQGTGA. There are 14 residues in the CDR3. The CDR3 loop is CASSSTGLTDTQYF. CDR3 in DNA: TGTGCCAGCAGCTCTACAGGGCTCACAGATACGCAGTATTTT.

V is TRBV7-8 and J is TRBJ2-5; 7 bases line up with TRBD2. With V trimmed by 4 bases and J by 5 bases, 13 bases remained unmatched. The CDR3 has 16 residues. Germline loops: CDR1 SGHVS, CDR2 FQNEAQ. Here the CDR3 DNA reads TGTGCCAGCAGCTCGGGAAGACTAGCTGGGAGGGAGACCCAGTACTTC. Translated, it gives CASSSGRLAGRETQYF.